This T cell receptor (beta chain) was captured in a study of T cells in women clearing cervical HPV infection. Across the whole study: Cases were women with histologically confirmed HPV16-related CIN3 or worse, including 2 invasive cancers. Case blood was drawn when the lesion was first found; control blood after infection became undetectable. Findings and limits, study-wide: Combining TCR richness with V gene abundances gave roughly 0.8 AUC.

Trimming took 2 bases from V and 9 from J; bases not matched to a gene: 8. The CDR3 extends over 14 amino acids. Germline lookup yields CDR1 GTSNPN and CDR2 SVGIG (reference sequence). Comment on this clone: Its antigen is currently unknown. The sequenced fragment ends 3 residues before the CDR3 boundary, so the rest is inferred from the germline J gene.

TCRdb's copy holds only in-frame clones and misses some; the assay was immunoSEQ multiplex PCR. The sample has about 35,000 clones; the top ten hold less than 8%. The chain has TRBV30 and TRBJ1-4, with TRBD1 matching over 8 bases. This TCR was sampled from a woman aged 18-70 years with a cervical HPV16 infection that either progressed to CIN3+ or cleared (not recorded which). Specimen: blood buffy coat. The sequenced CDR3 bases are TGTGCCTGGAGTCCGACAGGGGCGGCGAAAAAA. This gives the protein CAWSPTGAAKK. The CDR3 in its entirety is CAWSPTGAAKKLFF.